A selection of T cell receptor beta chains follows, all from one sample in a study of CD8 T cells in ankylosing spondylitis. From the 5' RACE reads, TCRdb called clonotypes with MiXCR, one entry per CDR3 protein. The table includes 750,000 to 850,000 distinct CDR3 sequences, about 12% detected once. Sample: blood, either unsorted or a sorted T cell fraction (not recorded which). The receptors here all came from a male donor with ankylosing spondylitis. CDR3s include the opening cysteine and the closing phenylalanine or tryptophan. D genes are given only for firm matches.

TRBV5-1	-	TRBJ1-1	CASSSGRNTEAFF
TRBV10-3	TRBD2	TRBJ2-7	CAIRTSGAYEQYF
TRBV12-3/TRBV12-4	TRBD1	TRBJ1-2	CASSLRQGADGYTF
TRBV5-1	-	TRBJ1-1	CASSWGVLAEAFF
TRBV12-3/TRBV12-4	-	TRBJ1-2	CASSPRGGSSYGYTF
TRBV12-3/TRBV12-4	TRBD2	TRBJ2-1	CASSPGLPNEQFF
TRBV28	-	TRBJ2-2	CASSSWAGELFF
TRBV20-1	-	TRBJ1-5	CSGRQAYSNQPQHF
TRBV12-3/TRBV12-4	-	TRBJ2-7	CASIIPRKGSYEQYF
TRBV20-1	-	TRBJ1-5	CSTSQGFQPQHF
TRBV11-2	-	TRBJ1-1	CASSLTGTAENTEAFF
TRBV15	-	TRBJ2-3	CATTPSARADTQYF
TRBV20-1	-	TRBJ2-7	CSASWTRSYEQYF
TRBV6-5	-	TRBJ2-5	CASSYSRDYQETQYF
TRBV20-1	TRBD1	TRBJ2-2	CSAGGQVELFF
TRBV9	-	TRBJ1-2	CASSETGRPVGGYTF
TRBV20-1	TRBD2	TRBJ2-4	CSANPLYWTSGNIQYF
TRBV15	-	TRBJ1-2	CATSRDVNYGYTF
TRBV7-2	TRBD1	TRBJ2-6	CASTRDSPILTF
TRBV20-1	TRBD1	TRBJ2-7	CSAYRGAREQYF
TRBV12-3/TRBV12-4	TRBD2	TRBJ2-3	CASSFREGGTDTQYF
TRBV7-2	-	TRBJ1-3	CASSLQTPGTGNTIYF
TRBV6-5	-	TRBJ1-1	CASSTELPPYEAFF
TRBV29-1	-	TRBJ1-1	CSVDNRVTEAFF
TRBV5-1	TRBD2	TRBJ2-3	CASGMTSGRSDTQYF
TRBV7-9	-	TRBJ2-1	CASSGILGTPYNEQFF
TRBV20-1	TRBD2	TRBJ2-7	CSAATISGSSYEQYF
TRBV20-1	-	TRBJ1-1	CSAGSAEAFF
TRBV29-1	-	TRBJ1-1	CSAGIWSGEAFF
TRBV7-8	-	TRBJ2-2	CASSLLSAGEAGELFF
TRBV4-3	TRBD2	TRBJ2-7	CASSQESLAGVVQYF